This T cell receptor (beta chain) was sequenced in a study of blood T cells in healthy people across ages. Study-wide findings and caveats: Older age coincided with a roughly linear decline in TCR beta diversity per million T cells. More naive CD4+ cells and higher diversity were found in long-lived than in aged donors. Estimates based on one million T cells were treated as lower bounds.

V was cut by 2 bases and J by 7 bases, with 15 bases left in between. Germline V gene data show CDR1 as MNHNY and CDR2 as SVGAGI (reference sequence). The CDR3 loop spans 14 amino acids. This clonotype was observed a few times. The target antigen is unknown. Isolation yielded PBMCs, at least 6.5 million per sample, in every case. The use of a sample-barcoded 5' primer and a J-beta primer mix characterized a second PCR of about 7 to 12 cycles. TCRdb itself ran the 5' RACE reads through MiXCR, one entry per CDR3 protein. Of 1.5 million to 2 million distinct CDR3 sequences in the sample, 28% are singletons; the top ten hold over 7%.

The gene calls are TRBV6-6 and TRBJ2-7, with D perhaps matching TRBD1 (5 bases). The specimen sequenced was blood. This sequence was found in a woman aged 30 to 39 in good health. The CDR3: CASSYPQGLGEQYF. CDR3 sequence (DNA): TGTGCCAGCAGTTACCCCCAGGGCTTGGGTGAGCAGTACTTC.